These 11 T cell receptor beta chains originate from one sample sequenced in a study of OX40 agonist ivuxolimab in advanced cancers. Libraries were built with the immunoSEQ multiplex PCR assay. What TCRdb holds here is the immuneACCESS table cut down to in-frame rearrangements. Part of the clones is not present; checked against another copy, under half of the missing clones reflect an unresolved V gene, and the others are unexplained. This sample comprises roughly 100,000 clones, about 90% of them detected only once. Roughly 5.5% of the sample belongs to the ten largest clones. This specimen was CD4+ or CD8+ T cells sorted from blood, taken in a trial of the OX40 agonist ivuxolimab. These TCRs come from an adult with an advanced solid tumor such as melanoma, head and neck, liver or kidney cancer.

This clone was detected only once. This rearrangement joins TRBV11-2 to TRBJ1-1; D not resolved. The CDR3 extends over 14 amino acids. Germline assignment: CDR1 SGHAT and CDR2 FQNNGV. V was clipped by 10 bases and J by 5 bases, with 20 bases between them. In nucleotides, the CDR3 is TGTGCCATCGCGAGGGCCGGATATGGAACTGAAGCTTTCTTT. Protein product: CAIARAGYGTEAFF.

The genes are TRBV9 and TRBJ2-5; 16 nucleotides match TRBD2. Germline trimming cut 3 bases from V and 1 base from J; bases unmatched to any gene: 15. This CDR3 has 21 residues. CDR1 and CDR2 from the germline V gene are SGDLS and YYNGEE. The CDR3, as DNA: TGTGCCAGCAGCGCAAACCCGGGACTAGCGGGGGGGCCCCCTTTCCAAGAGACCCAGTACTTC. It translates to CASSANPGLAGGPPFQETQYF.

This chain uses TRBV11-2 with TRBJ1-6; 7 bases map to TRBD1. This CDR3 has 18 residues. V lost 2 bases, J lost 0 bases, and 7 bases stayed unmatched. The germline gives CDR1 SGHAT, CDR2 FQNNGV. CDR3 nucleotides: TGTGCCAGCAGCTTACGCCAGGGGGGAAGCTCCTATAATTCACCCCTCCACTTT. It translates to CASSLRQGGSSYNSPLHF.

The J gene is TRBJ2-5, the V gene TRBV5-4; 8 bases are a match to TRBD1. Looked up from germline, CDR1 is SGHNT and CDR2 is YYREEE (reference sequence). The junction had 4 bases not matched to a gene; V was cut back by 4 bases and J by 2 bases. The CDR3 extends over 14 amino acids. The CDR3 DNA is TGTGCCAGCAGCATGAGGGACAGGCAAGAGACCCAGTACTTC. The encoded protein is CASSMRDRQETQYF.

J is TRBJ2-1 and V is TRBV9; unclear D gene. V lost 0 bases and J lost 7, with 11 bases in between. Germline CDR1 is SGDLS and CDR2 is YYNGEE. There are 14 residues in the CDR3. The CDR3 here is CASSVGAGLNEQFF. The CDR3 DNA reads TGTGCCAGCAGCGTAGGGGCCGGTTTAAATGAGCAGTTCTTC.

The chain carries TRBV7-2 and TRBJ1-5; D not certain. Germline V gene data show CDR1 as SGHTA and CDR2 as FQGNSA. Trimming removed 1 base from V and 0 bases from J, with 4 bases in between. The CDR3 covers 14 residues. The CDR3 here is CASSLDSSNQPQHF. CDR3 DNA sequence: TGTGCCAGCAGCTTAGACAGTAGCAATCAGCCCCAGCATTTT.

The chain recombines TRBV7-6 with TRBJ2-5; D uncertain. V lost 5 bases and J 1 base, leaving 11 bases between the germline ends. Germline CDR1 and CDR2: SGHVS and FNYEAQ. The CDR3 extends over 14 amino acids. The CDR3 DNA reads as TGTGCCAGCAGCCCGAATTCAGTCCAAGAGACCCAGTACTTC. It specifies CASSPNSVQETQYF.

J is TRBJ2-3 and V is TRBV4-2, with D tentatively TRBD2 (6 bases). This CDR3 spans 15 amino acids. The V gene lost 1 base and the J gene lost 3 bases, with 11 bases spanning the gap. Germline CDR1 and CDR2: LGHNA and YNFKEQ. The CDR3 nucleotides read TGTGCCAGCAGCCAAGGGGGGGTTCGAACAGATACGCAGTATTTT. The encoded protein is CASSQGGVRTDTQYF.

The chain recombines TRBV19 with TRBJ2-1; 13 nucleotides agree with TRBD2. The CDR3 runs to 14 residues. J was trimmed by 9 bases and V by 7 bases; bases with no gene match: 6. The germline V gene has CDR1 LNHDA and CDR2 SQIVND (reference sequence). DNA of the CDR3: TGTGCCAGTACCCGACTAGCGGGAGGTCTTGAGCAGTTCTTC. This codes for CASTRLAGGLEQFF.

This clone has just a few counts. The V gene is TRBV5-1, the J gene TRBJ2-5; TRBD2 might be the D (6 bases). Deletions cut 4 bases from V and 1 base from J, with 20 bases between. This CDR3 has 17 residues. The germline gives CDR1 SGHRS, CDR2 YFSETQ. CDR3 nucleotide sequence: TGCGCCAGCAGCCCTCTCGGGGCCGGGAGATTCCAAGAGACCCAGTACTTC. Encoded protein: CASSPLGAGRFQETQYF.

The chain employs TRBV7-2 and TRBJ2-2; 7 nucleotides align to TRBD1. Germline V CDR1 and CDR2: SGHTA, FQGNSA. With V trimmed by 5 bases and J by 6 bases, 3 bases remained unmatched. The CDR3 is 13 amino acids. The CDR3 is CASSQDRSGELFF. The DNA for the CDR3 is TGTGCCAGCAGCCAGGACAGGTCCGGGGAGCTGTTTTTT.